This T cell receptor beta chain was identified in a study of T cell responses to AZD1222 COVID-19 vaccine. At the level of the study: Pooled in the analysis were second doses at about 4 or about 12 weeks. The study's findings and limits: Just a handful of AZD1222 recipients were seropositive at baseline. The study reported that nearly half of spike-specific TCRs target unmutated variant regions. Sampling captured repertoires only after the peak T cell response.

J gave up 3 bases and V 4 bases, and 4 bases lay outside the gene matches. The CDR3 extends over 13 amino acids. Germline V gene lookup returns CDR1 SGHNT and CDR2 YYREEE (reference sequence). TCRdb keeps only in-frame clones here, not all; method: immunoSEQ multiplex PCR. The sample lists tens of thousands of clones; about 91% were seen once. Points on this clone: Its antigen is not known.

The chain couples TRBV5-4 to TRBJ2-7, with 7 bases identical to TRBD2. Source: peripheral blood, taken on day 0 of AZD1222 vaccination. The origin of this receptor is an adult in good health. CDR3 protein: CASSQRDYYEQYF. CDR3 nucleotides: TGTGCCAGCAGCCAACGGGACTACTACGAGCAGTACTTC.